This T cell receptor beta chain was recovered during a study of regulatory T cells in long-lasting Graves disease. V lost 3 bases, J lost 6 bases, and 12 bases lay in between. CDR3 length: 12 amino acids. CDR1 DFQATT and CDR2 SNEGSKA come from the germline V gene (reference sequence). Both iRepertoire HTBI primers and Arm-PCR of CDR3 regions were used to build the TCR beta libraries. One entry per CDR3 protein results from TCRdb running MiXCR on the multiplex PCR reads. The table lists hundreds of thousands of distinct CDR3 sequences, 16% of them singletons. This clonotype turned up a few times. Time point described: newly diagnosed GD, antithyroid drugs for less than 3 months. PBMCs were the source of the RNA used for TCR sequencing. These data were also reused for a study on T cells in Graves' hyperthyroidism and ophthalmopathy.

Material: peripheral blood mononuclear cells (PBMCs), obtained at new diagnosis, from a patient treated with antithyroid drugs. The receptor's source is a man aged 35-49 years with Graves disease. The chain uses TRBV20-1 and TRBJ2-7; tentatively, D is TRBD1 (5 bases). The CDR3 spells CSASLGVGEQYF. CDR3 DNA: TGCAGTGCTAGTTTAGGGGTAGGCGAGCAGTACTTC.